The T cell receptor (beta chain) under discussion was sequenced for a study of blood T cell repertoires in COVID-19. Study-level information: Nucleic acid was either cDNA or gDNA, and it came from T cells, B-cell-depleted T cells, or PBMCs.

Authors' data handling: It was from reference gene primer amplification that nucleated cell counts were estimated. Generated by immunoSEQ multiplex PCR, the TCRdb table keeps only in-frame clones and is missing some. The V and J calls and clone size were taken over from that table, and D and trimming were inferred from the DNA. In the table there are 150,000 to 200,000 clones, 60% to 85% of which are singletons. Sequencing was carried out using peripheral blood. This receptor was taken from a man aged 60 to 75 with acute or convalescent COVID-19.

In DNA, the CDR3 is TGTGCCAGCAGGCTTACCGGGGAGGAAGAGACCCAGTACTTC. It translates to CASRLTGEEETQYF. The chain combines TRBV6-5 with TRBJ2-5; D is possibly TRBD2 (6 bases). CDR3 length: 14 amino acids. Germline CDR1 and CDR2: MNHEY and SVGAGI. Trimming left V 6 bases short and J 3 bases short, with 14 bases between.